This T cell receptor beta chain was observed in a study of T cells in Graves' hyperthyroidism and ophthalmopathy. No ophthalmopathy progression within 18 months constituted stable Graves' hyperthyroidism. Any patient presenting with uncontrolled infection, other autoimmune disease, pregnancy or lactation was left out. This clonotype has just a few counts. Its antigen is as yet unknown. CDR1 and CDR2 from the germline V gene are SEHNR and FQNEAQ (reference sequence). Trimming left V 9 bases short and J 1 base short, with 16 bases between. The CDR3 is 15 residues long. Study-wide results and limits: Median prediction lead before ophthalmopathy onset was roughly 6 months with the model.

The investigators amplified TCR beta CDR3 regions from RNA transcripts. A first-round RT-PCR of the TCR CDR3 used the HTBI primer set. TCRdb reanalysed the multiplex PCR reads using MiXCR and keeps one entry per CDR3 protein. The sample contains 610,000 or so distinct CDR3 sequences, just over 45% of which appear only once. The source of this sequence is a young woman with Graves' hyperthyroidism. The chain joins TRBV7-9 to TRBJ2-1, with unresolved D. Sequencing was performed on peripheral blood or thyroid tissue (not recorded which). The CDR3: CASSTTLGSYNEQFF. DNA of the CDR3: TGTGCCAGTAGTACCACCCTCGGGTCCTACAATGAGCAGTTCTTC.